Described below is a single T cell receptor (beta chain) sequence and its context. The target of this receptor is not known. There are no base qualities to consult, and no much larger clone falls within one base. The data derive from a study of OX40 agonist ivuxolimab in advanced cancers. Describing the broader study: Ivuxolimab was a fully human IgG2 agonistic monoclonal antibody targeting the costimulatory receptor OX40 (CD134). Of the approximately 54 dose-escalation patients, hepatocellular carcinoma was present in about 20, melanoma in approximately 15, renal cell carcinoma in 9 and head and neck cancer in 9. In the dose-escalation cohort, over 65% of patients were male, and the mean age was approximately 60 years, with a range of about 23 to 80. Intravenous ivuxolimab was administered to patients every 2 weeks at six dose levels: 0.01, 0.1, 0.3, 1.5, 3 and 10 mg/kg. Prior anti-PD-1, anti-PD-L1 or anti-CTLA-4 therapy was permitted, and checkpoint inhibitors had been received by about 44% of dose-escalation patients. The paper describes the monotherapy dose-escalation part (N ≈ 49 patients) of the phase I trial of ivuxolimab. Three dose-escalation patients achieved partial responses, one with hepatocellular carcinoma and two with cutaneous melanoma. Peripheral TCRbeta sequencing was intended to test whether TCR sequence diversity was altered and clonal T-cell expansion was caused by ivuxolimab. Results the study describes overall, beyond this receptor: At doses of 0.1 to 3.0 mg/kg, clonal expansion of both CD4+ and CD8+ blood T cells was observed from baseline to week 6. After ivuxolimab, more expanded clones were found on average in CD8+ T cells than in CD4+ T cells. In partial responders in the 0.1-3.0 mg/kg groups, normalized peripheral clonal expansion was found to be among the lowest, especially among CD8+ T cells. Low levels of normalized T-cell clonal expansion were also seen in some nonresponding patients. The antigen specificity of the peripheral T cells that underwent clonal expansion was not determined.

The germline V gene supplies CDR1 SGHAT and CDR2 FQNNGV. From the cysteine up to the phenylalanine, the CDR3 has a length of 17 residues. Just CDR3 DNA is preserved here, 51 bases in frame from base 1. V is pared back by 6 bases and J by 5 bases, with 25 bases lying between the germline termini. Genomic DNA was isolated from the sorted cells so that the TCRbeta CDR3 region could be sequenced. TCRbeta CDR3 regions were sequenced using the immunoSEQ Assay. This immuneACCESS table, as held by TCRdb, lists in-frame sequences with V and J called but not all clones. Of the missing ones, under half trace to an unresolved V gene in checked studies; the others have no known cause. Here the sample has 12,000 or so clones; 69% occur a single time. The ten largest make up over 9.5% of the sample. Patients with a history of autoimmune disease or receiving systemic immunosuppression were excluded from the trial. Peripheral blood for TCR sequencing was collected from all dose cohorts at baseline, on cycle 4 day 1, and on cycle 7 day 1. Samples were obtained from an open-label, multicenter, first-in-human phase I dose-escalation trial of ivuxolimab. Adults with locally advanced or metastatic head and neck squamous cell, hepatocellular, melanoma or renal cell carcinoma were enrolled in the trial. CD4+ and CD8+ T cells were sorted separately from peripheral blood before TCR sequencing.

The specimen comprised CD4+ or CD8+ T cells sorted from blood, sampled in a trial of the OX40 agonist ivuxolimab. The receptor was isolated from an adult with an advanced solid tumor such as melanoma, head and neck, liver or kidney cancer. The chain couples TRBV11-2 to TRBJ2-5; D gene: possibly TRBD2, on 7 matching bases. The sequenced DNA: TGTGCCAGCAGTCCTCCGCCGGGGGGCGGATTTCGCGAGACCCAGTACTTC. This gives the protein CASSPPPGGGFRETQYF.